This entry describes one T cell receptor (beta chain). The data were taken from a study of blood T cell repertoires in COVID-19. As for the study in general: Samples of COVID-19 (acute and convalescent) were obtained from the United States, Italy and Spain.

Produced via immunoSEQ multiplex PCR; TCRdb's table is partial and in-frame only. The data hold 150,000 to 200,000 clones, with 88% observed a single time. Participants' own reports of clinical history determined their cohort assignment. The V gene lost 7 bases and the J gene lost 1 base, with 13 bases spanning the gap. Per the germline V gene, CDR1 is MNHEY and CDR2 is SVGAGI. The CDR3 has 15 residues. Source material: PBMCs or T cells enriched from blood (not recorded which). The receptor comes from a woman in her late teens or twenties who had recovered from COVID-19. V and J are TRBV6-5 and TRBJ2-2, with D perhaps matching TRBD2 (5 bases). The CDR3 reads CASNTRAMNTGELFF. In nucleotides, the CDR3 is TGTGCCAGCAACACTAGAGCAATGAACACCGGGGAGCTGTTTTTT.